The 32 T cell receptor beta chains in this list originate from one sample, sequenced in a study of T cells in Graves' hyperthyroidism and ophthalmopathy. RNA transcripts gave rise to amplified TCR beta CDR3 regions. Researchers ran a first-round RT-PCR on the TCR CDR3 using the HTBI primer set. TCRdb recomputed calls from the multiplex PCR reads with MiXCR, one row per CDR3 protein. The sample has approximately 610,000 distinct CDR3 sequences, about 15% seen once. The sequencing sample was made of blood. These receptors were obtained from a woman aged 40 to 49 with Graves' ophthalmopathy.

This clonotype was seen many times. The genes are TRBV6-2 or TRBV6-3 and TRBJ1-1; TRBD1 might be the D (5 bases). V lost 6 bases to trimming and J lost 7 bases, with 15 bases between them. The CDR3 covers 13 residues. The germline CDR1 and CDR2 sequences are MNHEY and SVGEGT. The CDR3 sequence: CASRGREGLEAFF. The CDR3 bases are TGTGCCAGCAGGGGCCGAGAGGGACTTGAAGCTTTCTTT.

Ten or more counts support this clonotype. The genes are TRBV30 and TRBJ2-5; maybe TRBD2 (6 bases). V dropped 2 bases and J dropped 4 bases, with 11 bases sitting between them. CDR1 GTSNPN and CDR2 SVGIG come from the germline V gene (reference sequence). The CDR3 consists of 13 residues. The CDR3 DNA reads as TGTGCCTGGAGTCGGGGGAGTTTAGAGACCCAGTACTTC. Its translation: CAWSRGSLETQYF.

In its sample, this clonotype was seen many times. The gene calls are TRBV20-1 and TRBJ1-2; D gene unclear. This CDR3 has 15 amino acids. V lost 0 bases to trimming and J lost 4 bases, with 15 bases between them. Germline V gene lookup returns CDR1 DFQATT and CDR2 SNEGSKA (reference sequence). The chain's CDR3 is CSARDSEEAIYGYTF. The CDR3 DNA sequence: TGCAGTGCTAGAGATTCAGAGGAGGCGATCTATGGCTACACCTTC.

The rearrangement links TRBV11-1 to TRBJ1-1; D is uncertain. Germline loops: CDR1 SGHAT, CDR2 FQDESV (reference sequence). The germline V and J ends were trimmed by 5 bases and 0 bases, with 16 bases remaining between them. This CDR3 region has 16 residues. The CDR3 is CASSPAEGLMNTEAFF. The CDR3 DNA sequence: TGTGCCAGCAGCCCAGCCGAAGGGCTGATGAACACTGAAGCTTTCTTT.

To note about this clonotype: Possible read error: a much larger clone is one base away. The CDR3 end shows no conserved phenylalanine or tryptophan, and so a read error is likely. V gene TRBV6-2 or TRBV6-3 combines with J gene TRBJ2-7; D remains unclear. Germline values: CDR1 MNHEY, CDR2 SVGEGT. CDR3 size: 13 residues. V shed 9 bases and J shed 7 bases, with 19 bases lying between them. The CDR3 nucleotides read TGTGCCAGTTTGGATATTACTACGTGGGAGCAGTACCTC. Protein product: CASLDITTWEQYL.

This clonotype was observed at least ten times. The chain links TRBV11-2 to TRBJ2-3; TRBD2 matches at 11 bases. The trim removed 5 bases at V and 3 bases at J, leaving 4 bases unmatched. CDR3 size: 15 residues. Looked up from germline, CDR1 is SGHAT and CDR2 is FQNNGV. CDR3 in amino acids: CASSMTSGVTDTQYF. CDR3 DNA: TGTGCCAGCAGCATGACTAGCGGGGTAACAGATACGCAGTATTTT.

This clonotype was seen repeatedly, ten times or more. The rearrangement joins TRBV27 to TRBJ2-5, with D perhaps TRBD2 (5 bases). Germline CDR1 is MNHEY and CDR2 is SMNVEV (reference sequence). CDR3 length equals 15 residues. V was trimmed by 2 bases and J by 5 bases, leaving 15 bases between them. The DNA of the CDR3 is TGTGCCAGCAGTTTAAGCAGCGGCCCAGTGGAGACCCAGTACTTC. Translation: CASSLSSGPVETQYF.

This clonotype was seen ten or more times. This chain uses TRBV28 with TRBJ1-1; tentative D call: TRBD1 (6 bases). The CDR3 contains 14 residues. The germline V and J ends were trimmed by 3 bases and 4 bases, with 12 bases remaining between them. CDR1 MDHEN and CDR2 SYDVKM come from the germline V gene. The DNA for the CDR3 is TGTGCCAGCAGTTTCGGGGGGCGTCTCACTGAAGCTTTCTTT. Amino acids: CASSFGGRLTEAFF.

This clonotype was seen many times. V usage is TRBV28 and J usage is TRBJ2-7; 8 nucleotides line up with TRBD1. CDR1 is MDHEN, CDR2 SYDVKM, per germline. The ends lost 9 bases at V and 1 base at J; junction bases unmatched: 5. This CDR3 has 13 residues. CDR3 coding DNA: TGTGCCAGTGAAACAGGGGGATCCTACGAGCAGTACTTC. Translated: CASETGGSYEQYF. Together with reference TRBV28 and TRBJ2-7, the CDR3 gives the full variable domain: DVKVTQSSRYLVKRTGEKVFLECVQDMDHENMFWYRQDPGLGLRLIYFSYDVKMKEKGDIPEGYSVSREKKERFSLILESASTNQTSMYLCASETGGSYEQYFGPGTRLTVT.

This clonotype was found many times. The CDR3 loop is CASSFLEEKETQYF. The DNA for the CDR3 is TGTGCCAGCAGTTTCTTAGAAGAGAAGGAGACCCAGTACTTC. The rearrangement joins TRBV27 to TRBJ2-5; D not certain. The CDR3 length is 14 residues. The V gene lost 3 bases and the J gene lost 5 bases, with 13 bases spanning the gap. Germline V lookup: CDR1 MNHEY, CDR2 SMNVEV (reference sequence).

The chain links TRBV4-1 to TRBJ1-2; 10 bases are a match to TRBD1. CDR3 size: 14 residues. V lost 1 base to trimming and J lost 6 bases; unmatched junction nucleotides: 2. From germline, CDR1 is MGHRA and CDR2 YSYEKL. CDR3 sequence reads: CASSQVGQGDGYTF. The DNA of the CDR3 is TGCGCCAGCAGCCAAGTAGGACAGGGGGATGGCTACACCTTC.

This chain joins TRBV5-6 and TRBJ2-7, with D possibly matching TRBD1 (5 bases). There are 15 residues in the CDR3. V lost 4 bases and J 6 bases, leaving 20 bases between the germline ends. Germline CDR1 SGHDT, CDR2 YYEEEE. In DNA form, the CDR3 reads TGTGCCAGCAGCCCGGATGGACACTCCGACTTCGAGCAGTACTTC. It specifies CASSPDGHSDFEQYF.

This clonotype came up many times. The gene calls are TRBV27 and TRBJ2-7; the D is unclear. This CDR3 has 13 residues. The V end lost 3 bases, the J end lost 3 bases, and 9 bases lay between the germline ends. Germline values: CDR1 MNHEY, CDR2 SMNVEV (reference sequence). This CDR3 reads CASSFVNDYEQYF. CDR3 in DNA: TGTGCCAGCAGTTTTGTAAACGACTACGAGCAGTACTTC.

This clonotype was picked up many times. The CDR3 nucleotides read TGCGCCAGCAGCTTGGCCGTGGGGGCGGGACTAGCCCCCTACGAGCAGTACTTC. Amino acids: CASSLAVGAGLAPYEQYF. The chain recombines TRBV5-1 with TRBJ2-7, with TRBD2 identical over 9 bases. Trimming cost V 0 bases and J 2 bases; bases outside gene matches: 12. The CDR3 runs 18 residues. Germline-derived CDR1 and CDR2 are SGHRS and YFSETQ. The full variable domain, completed using reference TRBV5-1 and TRBJ2-7, is KAGVTQTPRYLIKTRGQQVTLSCSPISGHRSVSWYQQTPGQGLQFLFEYFSETQRNKGNFPGRFSGRQFSNSRSEMNVSTLELGDSALYLCASSLAVGAGLAPYEQYFGPGTRLTVT.

The rearrangement uses TRBV27 and TRBJ2-5; D perhaps matches TRBD2 (5 bases). CDR3 length: 13 residues. V lost 9 bases and J lost 4, with 15 bases in between. CDR1 and CDR2 from the germline V gene are MNHEY and SMNVEV (reference sequence). The CDR3 DNA sequence: TGTGCCAGGCGGACTCAACAAGGAGAGACCCAGTACTTC. It is translated as CARRTQQGETQYF.

This clonotype was recorded many times. The chain has TRBV6-5 and TRBJ2-7, with D unclear. The V and J ends lost 2 bases and 0 bases respectively, with 8 bases between them. This CDR3 has 14 amino acids. CDR1 is MNHEY and CDR2 is SVGAGI in the germline V gene. The CDR3 nucleotides are TGTGCCAGCAGTTACGATCCGGACTCCTACGAGCAGTACTTC. It specifies CASSYDPDSYEQYF.

In this sample, this clonotype turned up many times. The V and J genes are TRBV7-9 and TRBJ2-7, with 12 bases identical to TRBD1. Trimming took 0 bases from V and 7 from J; bases not matched to a gene: 4. The germline V gene encodes CDR1 SEHNR and CDR2 FQNEAQ (reference sequence). The CDR3 extends over 15 amino acids. In DNA form, the CDR3 reads TGTGCCAGCAGCTTAGCCGGGACAGGGGGCGATGAGCAGTACTTC. It codes for CASSLAGTGGDEQYF.

The chain has TRBV6-2 or TRBV6-3 and TRBJ2-5, with TRBD1 identical over 10 bases. The germline CDR1 and CDR2 sequences are MNHEY and SVGEGT. CDR3 length equals 15 residues. J lost 8 bases, V lost 5 bases, and 11 bases had no gene match. The CDR3 nucleotides read TGTGCCAGCAGTCGGGCTACAGGACAGGGGGGAACCCAGTACTTC. It translates to CASSRATGQGGTQYF.

This clonotype was detected many times. The genes are TRBV28 and TRBJ1-5; 7 nucleotides agree with TRBD1. V shed 9 bases and J 5 bases; nucleotides not matched to a gene: 7. The length of the CDR3 is 13 residues. CDR1 is MDHEN and CDR2 is SYDVKM in the germline V gene. The DNA of the CDR3 is TGTGCCAGTACCGGGACAGAGTATCAGCCCCAGCATTTT. This sequence encodes CASTGTEYQPQHF.

This clonotype came up a few times. The chain carries TRBV3-1 and TRBJ2-2; D perhaps matches TRBD1 (6 bases). CDR3 length: 14 amino acids. The germline V gene has CDR1 LGHDT and CDR2 YNNKEL (reference sequence). The V end lost 6 bases, the J end lost 6 bases, and 14 bases lay between the germline ends. The CDR3 loop is CASRTGNHAGELFF. In DNA, the CDR3 is TGTGCCAGCAGAACAGGGAATCACGCCGGGGAGCTGTTTTTT.

The rearrangement uses TRBV28 and TRBJ2-7; 10 nucleotides agree with TRBD2. Trimming removed 6 bases from V and 2 bases from J; junction bases left unmatched: 4. CDR3 size: 14 residues. CDR1 is MDHEN, CDR2 SYDVKM, per germline. The CDR3 reads CASRRLAGAYEQYF. DNA of the CDR3: TGTGCCAGCAGACGCCTAGCGGGAGCCTACGAGCAGTACTTC.

The chain has TRBV7-6 and TRBJ2-5; D could derive from TRBD1 or TRBD2 (6 bases each). The CDR3 has 13 amino acids. Germline values: CDR1 SGHVS, CDR2 FNYEAQ. V lost 1 base, J lost 7 bases, and 10 bases lay in between. CDR3 DNA: TGTGCCAGCAGCTTAGAAGAGGGGGGGACCCAGTACTTC. This translates into CASSLEEGGTQYF.

The chain is built from TRBV20-1 and TRBJ2-2, with TRBD2 matching over 10 bases. CDR3 size: 17 residues. The germline gives CDR1 DFQATT, CDR2 SNEGSKA (reference sequence). V lost 3 bases and J lost 4; bases outside the gene matches: 11. CDR3 sequence reads: CSASLASGRGVTGELFF. The CDR3 DNA reads TGCAGTGCTAGTCTCGCTAGCGGGAGAGGTGTCACCGGGGAGCTGTTTTTT.

This clonotype was counted at least ten times. The chain links TRBV12-3 or TRBV12-4 to TRBJ1-6; a possible D gene is TRBD1 (5 bases). The V end lost 5 bases, the J end lost 2 bases, and 13 bases lay between the germline ends. The CDR3 totals 16 residues. CDR3 nucleotides: TGTGCCAGCAGTGTTGGGGGAGTTCCCTATAATTCACCCCTCCACTTT. Translation: CASSVGGVPYNSPLHF.

This rearrangement joins TRBV6-1 to TRBJ2-5; TRBD1 matches at 8 bases. CDR1 MNHNS and CDR2 SASEGT come from the germline V gene. The ends lost 10 bases at V and 5 bases at J; junction bases unmatched: 3. This CDR3 comprises 11 residues. The CDR3 DNA reads as TGTGCCACCGACAGGGGTGAGACCCAGTACTTC. This encodes CATDRGETQYF.

The chain combines TRBV6-5 with TRBJ2-4; tentatively, D is TRBD1 (5 bases). The CDR3 has 15 amino acids. Trimming shortened V by 0 bases and J by 6 bases, and 12 bases separated the two germline ends. Germline loops: CDR1 MNHEY, CDR2 SVGAGI. CDR3 sequence (DNA): TGTGCCAGCAGTTACTCCGGACAACCTGGAAACATTCAGTACTTC. Its protein product is CASSYSGQPGNIQYF.

The chain couples TRBV30 to TRBJ2-7; TRBD1 matches at 8 bases. V lost 2 bases, J lost 6 bases, and 3 bases stayed unmatched. The CDR3 has 12 residues. The germline CDR1 and CDR2 sequences are GTSNPN and SVGIG (reference sequence). In DNA form, the CDR3 reads TGTGCCTGGAGTACCAGGGGGCGCGAGCAGTACTTC. It codes for CAWSTRGREQYF.

This clonotype was seen at least ten times. The chain combines TRBV7-8 with TRBJ2-2; 7 positions agree with TRBD2. This CDR3 has 17 amino acids. Germline trimming cut 2 bases from V and 1 base from J; bases unmatched to any gene: 7. Germline assignment: CDR1 SGHVS and CDR2 FQNEAQ. CDR3 sequence (DNA): TGTGCCAGCAGCTTATGGGCGGGAGCGGTGAACACCGGGGAGCTGTTTTTT. Amino acid sequence: CASSLWAGAVNTGELFF.

This clonotype has at least ten counts. V and J are TRBV19 and TRBJ2-7; 9 bases match TRBD1. Trimming cost V 2 bases and J 3 bases; bases outside gene matches: 5. CDR1 is LNHDA, CDR2 SQIVND, per germline (reference sequence). The CDR3 extends over 15 amino acids. CDR3 region: CASSIIMGQGYEQYF. For the CDR3, the DNA is TGTGCCAGTAGTATAATTATGGGACAGGGCTACGAGCAGTACTTC.

This clonotype has ten or more counts. The gene calls are TRBV12-3 or TRBV12-4 and TRBJ2-4; D unresolved. The CDR3 is 13 residues long. Trimming shortened V by 3 bases and J by 8 bases, and 11 bases separated the two germline ends. The DNA of the CDR3 is TGTGCCAGCAGTTTGGTTAATATTGACATTCAGTACTTC. As protein: CASSLVNIDIQYF.

In its sample, this clonotype was seen many times. The chain has TRBV6-2 or TRBV6-3 and TRBJ2-5, with D uncertain. CDR3 length: 14 residues. The V gene's germline CDR1 is MNHEY and CDR2 SVGEGT. Trimming removed 8 bases at V and 2 bases at J, with 15 bases between. CDR3 bases: TGTGCCAGCCTTGATGAGTGGCAACAAGAGACCCAGTACTTC. It translates to CASLDEWQQETQYF.

This clonotype was detected many times. The chain recombines TRBV12-3 or TRBV12-4 with TRBJ2-5, with 11 bases matching TRBD1. This CDR3 contains 17 residues. Trimming took 3 bases from V and 4 from J; bases not matched to a gene: 10. The CDR3: CASSFWGLGTGGETQYF. The DNA of the CDR3 is TGTGCCAGCAGTTTCTGGGGGTTAGGGACAGGGGGAGAGACCCAGTACTTC.